The present T cell receptor beta chain was sequenced within a study of human T cells and chemical hapten exposure. Study details: TCR yield per sample varied, mainly due to pooled library volumes. Findings and caveats of the study: Sensitization with DPC brought no change to TCRs above 1 in 1000 in frequency.

TCRdb itself ran the RACE reads through MiXCR, one entry per CDR3 protein. The sample holds about 47,000 distinct CDR3 sequences, 3.7% seen once. Indicated time point: healthy volunteer bleed at 6 weeks. Total RNA extraction was carried out from unfractionated whole blood. V was pared by 1 base and J by 0 bases, with 7 bases of the junction left unmatched. Germline CDR1 SGHRS, CDR2 YFSETQ. The CDR3 is 18 residues long. This clonotype appeared many times. Its antigen is undetermined. This TCR derives from a human donor in good health. Some clones in this sample may be carry-over from other donors' samples. This chain uses TRBV5-1 with TRBJ2-6, with TRBD1 matching over 7 bases. Specimen: whole blood. CDR3 DNA: TGCGCCAGCAGCTTGCTAGTGACAGGGCTCTCTGGGGCCAACGTCCTGACTTTC. Its translation: CASSLLVTGLSGANVLTF.